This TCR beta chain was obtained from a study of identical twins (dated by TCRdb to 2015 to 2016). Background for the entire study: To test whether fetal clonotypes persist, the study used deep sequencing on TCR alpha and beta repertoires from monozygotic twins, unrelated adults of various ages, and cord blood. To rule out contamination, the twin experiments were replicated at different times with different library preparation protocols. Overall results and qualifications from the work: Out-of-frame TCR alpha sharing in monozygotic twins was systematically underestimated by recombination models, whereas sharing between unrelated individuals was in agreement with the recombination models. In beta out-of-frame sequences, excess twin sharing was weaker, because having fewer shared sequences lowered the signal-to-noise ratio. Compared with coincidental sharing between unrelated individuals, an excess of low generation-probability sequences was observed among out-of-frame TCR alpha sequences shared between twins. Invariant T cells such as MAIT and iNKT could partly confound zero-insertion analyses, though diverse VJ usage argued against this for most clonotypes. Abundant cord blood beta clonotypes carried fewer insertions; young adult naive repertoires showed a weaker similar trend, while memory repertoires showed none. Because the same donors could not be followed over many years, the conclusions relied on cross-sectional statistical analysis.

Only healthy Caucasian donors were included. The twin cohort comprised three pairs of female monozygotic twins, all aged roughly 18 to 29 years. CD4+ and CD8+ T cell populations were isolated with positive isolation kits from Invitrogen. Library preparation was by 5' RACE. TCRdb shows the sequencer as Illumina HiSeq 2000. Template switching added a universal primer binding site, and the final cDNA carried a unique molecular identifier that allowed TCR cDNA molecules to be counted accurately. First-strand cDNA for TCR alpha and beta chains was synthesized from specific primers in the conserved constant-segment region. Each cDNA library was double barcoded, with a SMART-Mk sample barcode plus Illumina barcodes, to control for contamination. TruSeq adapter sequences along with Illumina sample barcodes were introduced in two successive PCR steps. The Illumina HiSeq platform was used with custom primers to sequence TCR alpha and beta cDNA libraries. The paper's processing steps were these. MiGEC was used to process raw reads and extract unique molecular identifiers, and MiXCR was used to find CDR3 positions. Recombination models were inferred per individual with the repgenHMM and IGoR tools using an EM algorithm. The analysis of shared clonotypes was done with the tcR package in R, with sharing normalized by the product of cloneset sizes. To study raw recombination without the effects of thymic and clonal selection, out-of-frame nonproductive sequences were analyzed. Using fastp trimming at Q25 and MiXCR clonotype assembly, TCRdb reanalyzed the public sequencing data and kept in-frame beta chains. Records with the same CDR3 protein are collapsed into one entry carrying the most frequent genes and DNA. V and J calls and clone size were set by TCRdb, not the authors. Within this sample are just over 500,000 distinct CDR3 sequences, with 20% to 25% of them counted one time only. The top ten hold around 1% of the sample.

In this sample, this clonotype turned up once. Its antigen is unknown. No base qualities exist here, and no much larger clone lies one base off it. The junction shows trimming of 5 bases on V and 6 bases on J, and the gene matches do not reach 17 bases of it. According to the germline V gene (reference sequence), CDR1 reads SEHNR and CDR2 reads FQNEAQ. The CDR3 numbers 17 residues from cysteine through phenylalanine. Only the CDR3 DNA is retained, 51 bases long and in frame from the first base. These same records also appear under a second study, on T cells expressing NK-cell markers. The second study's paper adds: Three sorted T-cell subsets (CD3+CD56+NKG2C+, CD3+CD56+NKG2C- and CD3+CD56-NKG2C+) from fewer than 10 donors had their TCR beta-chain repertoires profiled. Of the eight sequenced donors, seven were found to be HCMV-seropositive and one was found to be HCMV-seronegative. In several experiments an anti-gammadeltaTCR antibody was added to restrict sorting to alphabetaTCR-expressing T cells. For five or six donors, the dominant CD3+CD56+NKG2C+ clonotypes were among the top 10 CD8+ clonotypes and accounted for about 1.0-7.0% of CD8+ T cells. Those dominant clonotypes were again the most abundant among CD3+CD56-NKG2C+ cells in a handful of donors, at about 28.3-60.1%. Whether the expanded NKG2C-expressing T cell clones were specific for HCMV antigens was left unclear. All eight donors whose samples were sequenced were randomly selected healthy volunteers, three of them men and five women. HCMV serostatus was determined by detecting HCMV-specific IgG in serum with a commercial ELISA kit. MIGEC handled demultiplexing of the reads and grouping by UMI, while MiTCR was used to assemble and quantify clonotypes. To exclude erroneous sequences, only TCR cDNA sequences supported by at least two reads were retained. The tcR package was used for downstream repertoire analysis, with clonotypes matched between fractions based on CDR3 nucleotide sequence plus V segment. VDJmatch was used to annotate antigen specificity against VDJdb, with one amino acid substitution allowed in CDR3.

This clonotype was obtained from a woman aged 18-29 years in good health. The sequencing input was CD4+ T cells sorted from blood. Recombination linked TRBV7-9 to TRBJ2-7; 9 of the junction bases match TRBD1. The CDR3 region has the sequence CASSLRSPGQGGSEQYF. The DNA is TGTGCCAGCAGCCTCCGGTCGCCGGGACAGGGCGGAAGCGAGCAGTACTTC.